The clone carrying this TCR beta chain was counted a single time. While infection was still active, Seattle patients were enrolled and then followed longitudinally. These data are taken from a study of blood T cell repertoires in COVID-19. Study-wide background: In each case, the material was cDNA or gDNA derived from T cells, B-cell-depleted T cells, or PBMCs.

Original analysis: Counts of nucleated cells, estimated from reference gene primer amplification, were obtained. Data came from immunoSEQ multiplex PCR; TCRdb stores just in-frame clones and leaves some out. The DNA was the basis for D and trimming; V, J and clone size are from that table. The table lists approximately 530,000 clones, 70% to 90% of them singletons. The germline CDR1 and CDR2 sequences are MNHEY and SVGAGI. The CDR3 extends over 16 amino acids. The V gene lost 2 bases and the J gene lost 7 bases, with 15 bases spanning the gap. This chain connects TRBV6-5 to TRBJ1-6, with D possibly TRBD1 on 6 matching bases. This receptor was identified in a woman aged 45-59 years with COVID-19, enrolled during active disease. Sequenced material: peripheral blood. CDR3 loop: CASSYRDTRPNSPLHF. The CDR3 nucleotides are TGTGCCAGCAGTTACCGGGACACAAGGCCAAATTCACCCCTCCACTTT.